This entry lists 32 T cell receptor beta chains sequenced from one sample in a study of Ad26.COV2.S vaccination and SARS-CoV-2 variants. Produced via immunoSEQ multiplex PCR; TCRdb's table is partial and in-frame only. This table holds more than 250,000 clones, more than 75% found once. Treatment described: 15 to 20 received Ad26.COV2.S at low or high dose, single or two shots; 5 received placebo; per-sample allocation not given. Samples came from day 63 after the first vaccine or placebo injection. This material consisted of peripheral blood, taken in a trial of Ad26.COV2.S vaccine versus placebo. The receptor set was obtained from a person aged 18-65 years who received the Ad26.COV2.S COVID-19 vaccine or a placebo.

Worth noting for this clone: The same CDR3 is also encoded by other DNA sequences in this sample. The chain carries TRBV5-1 and TRBJ2-5, with TRBD1 matching 9 bases. V trimming: 0 bases; J trimming: 5 bases; junction bases outside the gene matches: 2. Germline CDR1 and CDR2: SGHRS and YFSETQ. This CDR3 is 14 amino acids long. CDR3 sequence (DNA): TGCGCCAGCAGCTTGGCCGGACAGGGGGAGACCCAGTACTTC. Protein product: CASSLAGQGETQYF.

This chain links TRBV7-6 with TRBJ2-3, with D possibly being TRBD1 (6 bases). The CDR3 extends over 15 amino acids. Germline lookup yields CDR1 SGHVS and CDR2 FNYEAQ. The V end lost 5 bases, the J end lost 2 bases, and 14 bases lay between the germline ends. In DNA, the CDR3 is TGTGCCAGCAGCGAAAGACAGGACTTCACAGATACGCAGTATTTT. As protein: CASSERQDFTDTQYF.

The CDR3 loop reads CSVGLPPTNQPQHF. In DNA form, the CDR3 reads TGCAGCGTTGGGCTCCCCCCGACCAATCAGCCCCAGCATTTT. The V and J genes are TRBV29-1 and TRBJ1-5; D unclear. The CDR3 length is 14 residues. Germline V gene data show CDR1 as SQVTM and CDR2 as ANQGSEA. V lost 4 bases to trimming and J lost 3 bases, with 13 bases between them.

V usage is TRBV9 and J usage is TRBJ2-3; D gene ambiguous. The V end was cut by 3 bases, the J end by 2 bases, with 4 bases between. The CDR3 has 12 amino acids. Looked up from germline, CDR1 is SGDLS and CDR2 is YYNGEE. CDR3 residues: CASSANTDTQYF. The CDR3 DNA follows: TGTGCCAGCAGCGCAAACACAGATACGCAGTATTTT. Complete variable domain (other parts from reference TRBV9 and TRBJ2-3): DSGVTQTPKHLITATGQRVTLRCSPRSGDLSVYWYQQSLDQGLQFLIQYYNGEERAKGNILERFSAQQFPDLHSELNLSSLELGDSALYFCASSANTDTQYFGPGTRLTVL.

The genes are TRBV6-1 and TRBJ1-5; 12 bases line up with TRBD1. The V segment lost 3 bases and the J segment 6 bases; nucleotides outside the gene matches: 3. CDR1 and CDR2 (germline): MNHNS, SASEGT. The CDR3 runs to 15 residues. The CDR3 region has the DNA TGTGCCAGCAGTGACGGGACAGGGGGCGGTCAGCCCCAGCATTTT. This codes for CASSDGTGGGQPQHF.

V and J are TRBV2 and TRBJ1-3; D is undetermined. Trimming took 2 bases from V and 7 from J, leaving 15 bases between them. Germline CDR1 reads SNHLY; CDR2 reads FYNNEI. This CDR3 spans 15 amino acids. In nucleotides, the CDR3 is TGTGCCAGCAGTGAAACAGCTCCGAAAAAGAACACCATATATTTT. Translated, it gives CASSETAPKKNTIYF. Full variable domain (rest looked up from reference TRBV2 and TRBJ1-3): EPEVTQTPSHQVTQMGQEVILRCVPISNHLYFYWYRQILGQKVEFLVSFYNNEISEKSEIFDDQFSVERPDGSNFTLKIRSTKLEDSAMYFCASSETAPKKNTIYFGEGSWLTVV.

Points on this clone: The sample holds other DNA sequences that translate to the same CDR3. The chain employs TRBV7-2 and TRBJ1-1; D possibly corresponds to TRBD1 (5 bases). CDR3 size: 14 residues. Germline CDR1 SGHTA, CDR2 FQGNSA. V dropped 0 bases and J dropped 1 base, with 6 bases sitting between them. The DNA of the CDR3 is TGTGCCAGCAGCTTAGCGGGGGGGAACACTGAAGCTTTCTTT. It encodes CASSLAGGNTEAFF.

The CDR3 nucleotides are TGTGCCATCACCGTGGGTCAGGGAAGCACTGAAGCTTTCTTT. Translation gives CAITVGQGSTEAFF. The gene calls are TRBV10-3 and TRBJ1-1, with D perhaps matching TRBD1 (5 bases). The CDR3 runs to 14 residues. Trimming left V 7 bases short and J 4 bases short, with 16 bases between. Germline loops: CDR1 ENHRY, CDR2 SYGVKD.

CDR3 DNA: TGTGCCAGCAGGGACAGGCTCAATCAGCCCCAGCATTTT. It is translated as CASRDRLNQPQHF. The chain employs TRBV12-3 or TRBV12-4 and TRBJ1-5, with 7 bases aligning to TRBD1. J was trimmed by 3 bases and V by 6 bases; bases with no gene match: 2. This CDR3 is 13 amino acids long.

The J gene is TRBJ2-7, the V gene TRBV19; D tentatively reads TRBD1 or TRBD2 (5 bases each). This CDR3 is built from 14 residues. Germline CDR1 is LNHDA and CDR2 is SQIVND (reference sequence). The ends were cut back, 3 bases at V and 2 bases at J, with 11 bases in the middle. For the CDR3, the DNA is TGTGCCAGTAGTATGGGCTGGGACCCCTACGAGCAGTACTTC. Its protein product is CASSMGWDPYEQYF.

The chain couples TRBV12-3 or TRBV12-4 to TRBJ1-2, with 8 nucleotides matching TRBD1. The CDR3 is made up of 12 amino acids. V shed 7 bases, J shed 8 bases, and the junction held 6 bases outside the gene matches. CDR3 amino acids: CASTQTGDGYTF. The CDR3 DNA is TGTGCCAGCACCCAGACAGGGGACGGCTACACCTTC.

The chain joins TRBV18 to TRBJ2-5, with a weak D call TRBD2 (5 bases). V was shortened by 1 base and J by 5 bases, with 8 bases between the two germline ends. The CDR3 is made up of 13 amino acids. The V gene's germline CDR1 is KGHSH and CDR2 LQKENI. The CDR3 protein is CASSPLGDETQYF. The CDR3, as DNA: TGTGCCAGCTCACCACTCGGGGATGAGACCCAGTACTTC.

The chain joins TRBV11-2 to TRBJ2-7; D is ambiguous. This CDR3 contains 14 residues. CDR1 SGHAT and CDR2 FQNNGV come from the germline V gene. The V and J ends lost 1 base and 2 bases respectively, with 9 bases between them. For the CDR3, the DNA is TGTGCCAGCAGCTTAGCTGGTTTGGCCTACGAGCAGTACTTC. Protein sequence: CASSLAGLAYEQYF.

The V call is TRBV13, the J call TRBJ2-5; 8 bases align to TRBD1. The CDR3 has 14 amino acids. The V gene end was trimmed by 4 bases and the J gene end by 5 bases; junction bases not matched to a gene: 6. Germline V gives CDR1 PRHDT, CDR2 FYEKMQ (reference sequence). The CDR3 loop reads CASSSAGGLETQYF. In nucleotides, the CDR3 is TGTGCCAGCAGCTCGGCAGGGGGCTTGGAGACCCAGTACTTC.

The V gene is TRBV7-9, the J gene TRBJ2-3, with 9 bases identical to TRBD1. Germline assignment: CDR1 SEHNR and CDR2 FQNEAQ (reference sequence). CDR3 length equals 15 residues. The V gene end was trimmed by 5 bases and the J gene end by 3 bases; junction bases not matched to a gene: 6. The CDR3 region is CASSQPGTGTDTQYF. CDR3 bases: TGTGCCAGCAGCCAACCTGGGACAGGGACAGATACGCAGTATTTT.

The chain links TRBV2 to TRBJ2-2; 9 bases fit TRBD2. After removal of 6 bases from V and 2 bases from J, the junction contained 1 base not matched to a gene. Germline V gene data show CDR1 as SNHLY and CDR2 as FYNNEI. The CDR3 sequence is 14 residues long. CDR3: CASRLAGNTGELFF. The CDR3 bases are TGTGCCAGCAGGCTAGCGGGAAACACCGGGGAGCTGTTTTTT.

V usage is TRBV19 and J usage is TRBJ2-6, with no clear D. The germline gives CDR1 LNHDA, CDR2 SQIVND (reference sequence). This CDR3 contains 13 residues. The V end was cut by 4 bases, the J end by 7 bases, with 8 bases between. The CDR3, as DNA: TGTGCCAGTAGTAGCCAGTTCGCCAACGTCCTGACTTTC. It codes for CASSSQFANVLTF.

The V call is TRBV9, the J call TRBJ1-1, with 9 bases that match TRBD1. Germline CDR1 SGDLS, CDR2 YYNGEE. The CDR3 is made up of 17 amino acids. The J segment lost 1 base and the V segment lost 3 bases, leaving 10 bases of the junction unmatched. The DNA for the CDR3 is TGTGCCAGCAGCGCCGATCCGGGACAGGGCTGGAACACTGAAGCTTTCTTT. This translates into CASSADPGQGWNTEAFF.

The chain carries TRBV15 and TRBJ1-4; D is possibly TRBD1 (5 bases). Germline loops: CDR1 LNHNV, CDR2 YYDKDF (reference sequence). The CDR3 runs 15 residues. Trimming cost V 0 bases and J 8 bases, with 13 bases left between them. This CDR3 reads CATSRDLGRGEKLFF. Here the CDR3 DNA reads TGTGCCACCAGCAGAGATCTGGGACGGGGGGAAAAACTGTTTTTT.

The chain is built from TRBV5-4 and TRBJ2-7; the match to TRBD1 covers 7 bases. Germline-derived CDR1 and CDR2 are SGHNT and YYREEE (reference sequence). CDR3 length: 11 amino acids. J gave up 11 bases and V 4 bases, and 6 bases lay outside the gene matches. The CDR3, as DNA: TGTGCCAGCAGCAACGACAGGGTTGAGTACTTC. Translating gives CASSNDRVEYF.

This clone was seen just once. This sequence joins TRBV19 and TRBJ2-1, with 10 bases lining up with TRBD2. This CDR3 is built from 15 residues. The junction had 8 bases not matched to a gene; V was cut back by 5 bases and J by 7 bases. From germline, CDR1 is LNHDA and CDR2 SQIVND (reference sequence). CDR3 sequence: CASSYPGLAKNEQFF. CDR3 DNA: TGTGCCAGTAGTTATCCGGGACTAGCGAAAAATGAGCAGTTCTTC.

A few counts support this clone. The chain links TRBV5-4 to TRBJ2-2, with 12 positions matching TRBD2. Germline lookup yields CDR1 SGHNT and CDR2 YYREEE (reference sequence). The trim removed 3 bases at V and 6 bases at J, leaving 3 bases unmatched. The CDR3 is 15 amino acids. CDR3 DNA sequence: TGTGCCAGCAGCTCTGGACTAGCGGGACCCGGGGAGCTGTTTTTT. Its translation: CASSSGLAGPGELFF.

The chain recombines TRBV3-1 (or the pseudogene TRBV3-2) with TRBJ2-1; D not resolved. The CDR3 is made up of 17 amino acids. From germline, CDR1 is LGHDT and CDR2 YNNKEL (reference sequence). V was cut by 0 bases and J by 0 bases, with 12 bases left in between. In nucleotides, the CDR3 is TGTGCCAGCAGCCAAGATAGGGCCTTGAGCTCCTACAATGAGCAGTTCTTC. This encodes CASSQDRALSSYNEQFF.

This clone was recorded once. The chain employs TRBV4-1 and TRBJ1-2; the match to TRBD1 covers 9 bases. From germline, CDR1 is MGHRA and CDR2 YSYEKL. This CDR3 is built from 15 residues. The ends lost 4 bases at V and 7 bases at J; junction bases unmatched: 10. CDR3 sequence: CASSPAGTGSVGYTF. The CDR3, as DNA: TGCGCCAGCAGCCCCGCCGGGACAGGGTCCGTTGGCTACACCTTC.

This clone was detected only once. The J gene is TRBJ2-7, the V gene TRBV4-1, with 8 bases identical to TRBD2. V shed 0 bases and J 4 bases; nucleotides not matched to a gene: 5. Looked up from germline, CDR1 is MGHRA and CDR2 is YSYEKL. This CDR3 has 15 residues. CDR3 loop: CASSQEVAGTYEQYF. Here the CDR3 DNA reads TGCGCCAGCAGCCAAGAGGTAGCGGGGACTTACGAGCAGTACTTC.

The CDR3 reads CASSATSEQYF. The CDR3 bases are TGTGCCAGCAGCGCCACCTCCGAGCAGTACTTC. V gene TRBV7-2 combines with J gene TRBJ2-7; D is undetermined. V gave up 5 bases and J gave up 6 bases, with 8 bases separating them. The CDR3 extends over 11 amino acids. Germline V gives CDR1 SGHTA, CDR2 FQGNSA.

The gene calls are TRBV7-9 and TRBJ2-7; the match to TRBD1 covers 10 bases. There are 15 residues in the CDR3. V lost 4 bases and J lost 4; bases outside the gene matches: 7. Germline values: CDR1 SEHNR, CDR2 FQNEAQ (reference sequence). CDR3 protein: CASSSTGTGDYEQYF. The CDR3, as DNA: TGTGCCAGCAGCTCAACCGGGACAGGGGATTACGAGCAGTACTTC.

The chain has TRBV7-3 and TRBJ2-2, with no clear D. CDR3 size: 14 residues. Germline CDR1 reads SGHTA; CDR2 reads FQGTGA. Trimming took 5 bases from V and 4 from J, leaving 11 bases between them. The CDR3 here is CASSPISGTGELFF. DNA for the CDR3: TGTGCCAGCAGCCCCATTTCCGGCACCGGGGAGCTGTTTTTT.

The J gene is TRBJ2-4, the V gene TRBV3-1 (or the pseudogene TRBV3-2), with D uncertain. This CDR3 is 13 amino acids long. Per germline, CDR1 LGHDT and CDR2 YNNKEL (reference sequence). Trimming took 1 base from V and 7 from J, leaving 8 bases between them. The CDR3 DNA reads TGTGCCAGCAGCCAAGGAAACTCTAACATTCAGTACTTC. As protein: CASSQGNSNIQYF.

The genes are TRBV19 and TRBJ2-3, with a weak D call TRBD2 (5 bases). Between the trimmed V and J ends, which lost 5 bases and 4 bases, there was a span of 16 bases. This CDR3 is built from 15 residues. In germline, CDR1 is LNHDA, CDR2 SQIVND (reference sequence). The CDR3 DNA reads TGTGCCAGTAGTGAGGGATACCCCCGACCAGATACGCAGTATTTT. This gives the protein CASSEGYPRPDTQYF.

This rearrangement joins TRBV4-1 to TRBJ2-7; 10 positions agree with TRBD2. V trimming: 3 bases; J trimming: 3 bases; junction bases outside the gene matches: 8. Germline V gene data show CDR1 as MGHRA and CDR2 as YSYEKL. The length of the CDR3 is 16 residues. The chain's CDR3 is CASSQETSGVDYEQYF. In nucleotides, the CDR3 is TGCGCCAGCAGCCAGGAAACTAGCGGGGTAGACTACGAGCAGTACTTC.

This clone was picked up one time. The gene calls are TRBV11-2 and TRBJ2-1, with TRBD2 matching 10 bases. With 3 bases clipped from V and 9 bases from J, the junction kept 11 bases outside the gene matches. The CDR3 loop spans 16 amino acids. Germline V gene sequence: CDR1 SGHAT, CDR2 FQNNGV. This chain's CDR3 is CASSFGLAAPSFEQFF. CDR3 in DNA: TGTGCCAGCAGCTTCGGACTAGCGGCCCCATCTTTTGAGCAGTTCTTC. Full variable domain (outside the CDR3, taken from reference TRBV11-2 and TRBJ2-1): EAGVAQSPRYKIIEKRQSVAFWCNPISGHATLYWYQQILGQGPKLLIQFQNNGVVDDSQLPKDRFSAERLKGVDSTLKIQPAKLEDSAVYLCASSFGLAAPSFEQFFGPGTRLTVL.